The T cell receptor (beta chain) described here comes from a study of cytomegalovirus exposure and HLA in healthy donors. The primer mix had 60 Vbeta and 13 Jbeta primers. The repertoire was sequenced with immunoSEQ multiplex PCR; TCRdb's copy has only in-frame clones and lacks some. The table includes about 200,000 clones, 70% to 85% detected once. The origin of this receptor is a boy aged 2 to 10 in good health and CMV-seronegative. The sample comprised PBMCs.

The CDR3 nucleotides read TGTGCCAGTTCCGAACGAGGGGGAAACTATGGCTACACCTTC. This translates into CASSERGGNYGYTF. The chain employs TRBV9 and TRBJ1-2, with a tentative D call TRBD1 (6 bases). CDR1 SGDLS and CDR2 YYNGEE come from the germline V gene. Trimming took 8 bases from V and 2 from J, leaving 16 bases between them. This CDR3 has 14 residues.